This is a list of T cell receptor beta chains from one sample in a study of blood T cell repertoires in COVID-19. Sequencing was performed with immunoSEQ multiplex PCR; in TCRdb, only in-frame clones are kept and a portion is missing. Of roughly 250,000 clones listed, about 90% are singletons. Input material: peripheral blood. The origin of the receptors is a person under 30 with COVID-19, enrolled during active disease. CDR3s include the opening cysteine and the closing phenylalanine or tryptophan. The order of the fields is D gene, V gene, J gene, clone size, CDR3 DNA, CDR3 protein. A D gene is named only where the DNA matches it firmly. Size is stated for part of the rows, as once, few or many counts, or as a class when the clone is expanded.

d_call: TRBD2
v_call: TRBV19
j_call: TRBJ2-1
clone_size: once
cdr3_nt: TGTGCCAGTAGTCCTCTAGCGGGAGCCCACAGCTCCTACAATGAGCAGTTCTTC
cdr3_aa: CASSPLAGAHSSYNEQFF

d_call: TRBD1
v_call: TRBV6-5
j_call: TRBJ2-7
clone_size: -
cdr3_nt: TGTGCCAGCACTTATATCCGGGACAGGGGATCCTACGAGCAGTACTTC
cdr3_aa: CASTYIRDRGSYEQYF

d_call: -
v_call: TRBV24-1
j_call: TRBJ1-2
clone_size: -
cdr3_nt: TGTGCCACCAGTGCGTCCGATCGGGATAACTATGGCTACACCTTC
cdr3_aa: CATSASDRDNYGYTF

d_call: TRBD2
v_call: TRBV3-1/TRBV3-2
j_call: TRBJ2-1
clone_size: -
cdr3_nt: TGTGCCAGCAGCCCACAACTAGCGGGAGGTTCCAATGAGCAGTTCTTC
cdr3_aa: CASSPQLAGGSNEQFF

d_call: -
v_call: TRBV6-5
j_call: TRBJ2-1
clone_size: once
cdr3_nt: TGTGCCAGCAGTTATTCTCAGGCAGGGATGAATGAGCAGTTCTTC
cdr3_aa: CASSYSQAGMNEQFF

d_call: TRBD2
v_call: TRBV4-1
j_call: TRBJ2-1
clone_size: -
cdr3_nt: TGCGCCAGCAGCCAAGATCCAGCGGGAACCTACAATGAGCAGTTCTTC
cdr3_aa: CASSQDPAGTYNEQFF

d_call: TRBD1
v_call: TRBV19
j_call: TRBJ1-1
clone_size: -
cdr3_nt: TGTGCCAGTAGTAGGGGACAGATTAACACTGAAGCTTTCTTT
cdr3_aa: CASSRGQINTEAFF

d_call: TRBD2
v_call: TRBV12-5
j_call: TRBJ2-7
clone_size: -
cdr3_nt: TGTGCTAGTGGCCCGGGAGGAAGGGGCTCCGAGCAGTACTTC
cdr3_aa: CASGPGGRGSEQYF

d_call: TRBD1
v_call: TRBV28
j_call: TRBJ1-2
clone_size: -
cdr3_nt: TGTGCCAGCAGGATTACAGGGGGTTATGGCTACACCTTC
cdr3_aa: CASRITGGYGYTF

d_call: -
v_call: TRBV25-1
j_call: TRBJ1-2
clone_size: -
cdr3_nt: TGTGCCAGCAGTGAATGGCAGAACTATGGCTACACCTTC
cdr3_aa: CASSEWQNYGYTF

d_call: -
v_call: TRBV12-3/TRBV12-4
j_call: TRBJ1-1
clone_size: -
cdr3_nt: TGTGCCAGCAGTTTTGCCGGGAACACTGAAGCTTTCTTT
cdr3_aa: CASSFAGNTEAFF

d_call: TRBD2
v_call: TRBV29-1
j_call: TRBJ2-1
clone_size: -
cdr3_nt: TGCAGCGTTGTGGGGCCCGACCAGCGGGATGGCGCCTACAATGAGCAGTTCTTC
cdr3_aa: CSVVGPDQRDGAYNEQFF

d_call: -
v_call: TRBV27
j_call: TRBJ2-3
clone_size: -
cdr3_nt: TGTGCCAGCAGCCCCGGACTTACCTTGGATACGCAGTATTTT
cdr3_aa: CASSPGLTLDTQYF

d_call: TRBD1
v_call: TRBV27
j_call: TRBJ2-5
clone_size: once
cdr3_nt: TGTGCCAGTAATGGACAGGGGGATAAGACCCAGTACTTC
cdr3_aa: CASNGQGDKTQYF

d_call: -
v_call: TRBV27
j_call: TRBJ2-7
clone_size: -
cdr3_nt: TGTGCCAGCAGAAAAGACAACTCCTACGAGCAGTACTTC
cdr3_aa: CASRKDNSYEQYF

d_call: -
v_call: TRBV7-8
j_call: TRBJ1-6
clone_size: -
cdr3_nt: TGTGCCAGCAGCTTACAACAGTCTAATTCACCCCTCCACTTT
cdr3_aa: CASSLQQSNSPLHF

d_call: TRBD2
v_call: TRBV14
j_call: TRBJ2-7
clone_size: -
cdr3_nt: TGTGCCAGCAGCCCGCTCCTAGCGGAATCCTACGAGCAGTACTTC
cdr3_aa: CASSPLLAESYEQYF

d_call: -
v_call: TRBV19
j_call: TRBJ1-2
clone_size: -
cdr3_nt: TGTGCCAGTAGTATAGCCCCGGTGCAGGGCGGCTATGGCTACACCTTC
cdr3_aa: CASSIAPVQGGYGYTF

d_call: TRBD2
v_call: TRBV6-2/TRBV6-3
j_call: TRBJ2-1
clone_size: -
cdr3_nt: TGTGCCAGCAGTTACCTAGCGGGAGGGCCCTACAATGAGCAGTTCTTC
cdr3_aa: CASSYLAGGPYNEQFF

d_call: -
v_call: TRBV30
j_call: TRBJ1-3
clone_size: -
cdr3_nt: TGTGCCTGGAGGGGGGGGGCGGACATATATTTT
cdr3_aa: CAWRGGADIYF